The rows below give T cell receptor beta chains drawn from one sample of a study of Graves' ophthalmopathy and Graves' hyperthyroidism. TCRdb itself ran the multiplex PCR reads through MiXCR, one entry per CDR3 protein. The table has roughly 1.1 million distinct CDR3 sequences, about 38% seen once. The sample consisted of peripheral blood or thyroid tissue (not recorded which). Receptors originate from an adult man with Graves' hyperthyroidism. CDR3s include the opening cysteine and the closing phenylalanine or tryptophan. A D gene is named only where the DNA matches it firmly. Clone size is shown for a subset of rows, as once, few, many or a class of expanded clone.

TRBJ1-6	-	TRBV27	few	CASSFRARALHF	TGTGCCAGCAGTTTCAGGGCCCGAGCCCTCCACTTT
TRBJ2-7	TRBD1	TRBV7-8	many	CASRHTTTGTGGEQYF	TGTGCCAGCAGGCACACGACGACCGGGACAGGGGGGGAGCAGTACTTC
TRBJ1-1	-	TRBV2	-	CASSFEEGKRSEAFF	TGTGCCAGCAGTTTTGAGGAGGGGAAGCGTTCTGAAGCTTTCTTT
TRBJ2-5	-	TRBV7-9	many	CASSLTRQAETQYF	TGTGCCAGCAGCTTGACTAGGCAAGCGGAGACCCAGTACTTC
TRBJ1-1	-	TRBV14	many	CASRLIMNTEAFF	TGTGCCAGCAGGCTCATAATGAACACTGAAGCTTTCTTT
TRBJ2-1	-	TRBV29-1	-	CSVAGNEQFF	TGCAGCGTTGCGGGGAATGAGCAGTTCTTC
TRBJ1-5	-	TRBV19	many	CASSSTTGNNQPQHF	TGTGCCAGTAGTAGCACGACAGGAAACAATCAGCCCCAGCATTTT
TRBJ2-5	-	TRBV2	-	CASSVGQQGPQETQYF	TGTGCCAGCAGTGTGGGACAACAGGGTCCACAAGAGACCCAGTACTTC
TRBJ2-5	-	TRBV20-1	many	CSARRQETQYF	TGCAGTGCTAGACGCCAAGAGACCCAGTACTTC
TRBJ2-2	-	TRBV7-2	few	CASSPGGVAVTGELFF	TGTGCCAGCAGCCCAGGGGGGGTTGCAGTCACCGGGGAGCTGTTTTTT
TRBJ1-6	-	TRBV20-1	once	CSVAGDTQGGNSPLHF	TGCAGTGTGGCAGGGGACACTCAAGGAGGGAATTCACCCCTCCACTTT
TRBJ2-7	TRBD1	TRBV7-6	many	CASSAAGTGWGEQYF	TGTGCCAGCAGCGCCGCCGGGACAGGGTGGGGCGAGCAGTACTTC
TRBJ2-2	-	TRBV6-2/TRBV6-3	-	CASSLTAGAWDTGELFF	TGTGCCAGCAGTTTAACTGCAGGGGCGTGGGACACCGGGGAGCTGTTTTTT
TRBJ2-7	TRBD2	TRBV4-1	-	CASSHVASGRVSPEQYF	TGCGCCAGCAGCCACGTAGCTAGCGGGAGGGTATCTCCCGAGCAGTACTTC
TRBJ1-4	-	TRBV2	-	CASRYHGQRKRGEKLFF	TGTGCCAGCAGATACCACGGGCAGAGGAAACGGGGTGAAAAACTGTTTTTT
TRBJ2-2	-	TRBV10-3	few	CAIRGTNPGELFF	TGTGCCATCAGGGGTACAAATCCCGGGGAGCTGTTTTTT
TRBJ2-7	TRBD2	TRBV6-5	-	CASSSKAGGDYEQYF	TGTGCCAGCAGTTCTAAGGCGGGGGGGGACTACGAGCAGTACTTC
TRBJ2-2	-	TRBV5-6	-	CASSLLGLRHTGELFF	TGTGCCAGCAGCTTGCTGGGGTTGAGACACACCGGGGAGCTGTTTTTT
TRBJ2-7	-	TRBV15	-	CATSSLLGGPRGEQYF	TGTGCCACCAGCAGCTTACTCGGCGGGCCCCGGGGCGAGCAGTACTTC
TRBJ1-1	-	TRBV19	many	CASSGNTEAFF	TGTGCCAGCAGCGGGAACACTGAAGCTTTCTTT
TRBJ2-7	TRBD1	TRBV10-2	-	CASSPSDRARYEQYF	TGCGCCAGCAGTCCTTCGGACAGGGCGAGATACGAGCAGTACTTC
TRBJ2-7	-	TRBV19	-	CASSRSGEDYEQYF	TGTGCCAGTAGCCGGTCGGGGGAGGATTACGAGCAGTACTTC
TRBJ2-7	TRBD2	TRBV7-2	many	CASSQTSGFSYEQYF	TGTGCCAGCAGCCAAACTAGCGGCTTCTCCTACGAGCAGTACTTC
TRBJ1-5	-	TRBV12-3/TRBV12-4	many	CASSRWKGNQPQHF	TGTGCCAGCAGTAGATGGAAGGGCAATCAGCCCCAGCATTTT
TRBJ1-5	TRBD1	TRBV6-5	-	CVSRDRTGRVPYQPQHF	TGTGTCAGCAGAGACAGGACAGGGAGAGTCCCCTATCAGCCCCAGCATTTT
TRBJ2-5	-	TRBV6-5	few	CASRNPPHQETQYF	TGTGCCAGCAGAAACCCCCCCCACCAAGAGACCCAGTACTTC
TRBJ2-7	TRBD1	TRBV5-8	-	CASSYGTGFDEQYF	TGTGCCAGCAGCTACGGGACAGGGTTCGACGAGCAGTACTTC
TRBJ2-2	TRBD1	TRBV20-1	-	CSARTTTGGLFF	TGCAGTGCTAGAACCACCACAGGGGGGCTGTTTTTT
TRBJ1-2	TRBD1	TRBV19	many	CASSIGQGASLPGYTF	TGTGCCAGTAGTATAGGGCAGGGGGCATCTCTGCCTGGCTACACCTTC
TRBJ1-2	TRBD1	TRBV6-5	-	CASRSTAYGQVVGYGYTF	TGTGCCAGCAGATCAACCGCCTACGGACAGGTAGTCGGGTATGGCTACACCTTC
TRBJ1-1	TRBD1	TRBV5-6	-	CASSSRDRVNLAEAFF	TGTGCCAGCAGCAGCCGGGACAGGGTGAATTTAGCTGAAGCTTTCTTT
TRBJ1-3	TRBD1	TRBV7-6	many	CASSTGTDGNTIYF	TGTGCCAGCAGTACCGGGACAGACGGAAACACCATATATTTT
TRBJ2-7	TRBD1	TRBV7-2	-	CASQTGGGYEQYF	TGTGCTAGTCAGACAGGGGGCGGTTACGAGCAGTACTTC
TRBJ2-5	-	TRBV2	-	CASRRVRETQYF	TGTGCCAGCAGACGGGTACGAGAGACCCAGTACTTC
TRBJ2-5	-	TRBV4-3	many	CASSQDYRKETQYF	TGCGCCAGCAGCCAAGACTACAGGAAAGAGACCCAGTACTTC
TRBJ2-7	-	TRBV4-1	many	CASSHVAGAYEQYF	TGCGCCAGCAGCCACGTTGCGGGTGCCTACGAGCAGTACTTC
TRBJ1-3	-	TRBV13	-	CASLSGGIGNTIYF	TGTGCCAGCCTGTCGGGGGGTATTGGAAACACCATATATTTT
TRBJ2-7	TRBD2	TRBV2	-	CASREGLAGEAFYEQYF	TGTGCCAGCAGGGAGGGGCTAGCGGGGGAAGCATTCTACGAGCAGTACTTC
TRBJ1-1	-	TRBV2	many	CASSQDDLHPKAFF	TGTGCCAGCAGTCAAGACGATCTCCATCCCAAAGCTTTCTTT
TRBJ2-7	TRBD2	TRBV11-2	-	CASSSIAASGSHEQYF	TGTGCCAGCAGTTCAATAGCGGCTAGCGGGAGCCACGAGCAGTACTTC
TRBJ1-2	-	TRBV2	many	CASSLYYGYTF	TGTGCCAGCAGCCTATACTATGGCTACACCTTC